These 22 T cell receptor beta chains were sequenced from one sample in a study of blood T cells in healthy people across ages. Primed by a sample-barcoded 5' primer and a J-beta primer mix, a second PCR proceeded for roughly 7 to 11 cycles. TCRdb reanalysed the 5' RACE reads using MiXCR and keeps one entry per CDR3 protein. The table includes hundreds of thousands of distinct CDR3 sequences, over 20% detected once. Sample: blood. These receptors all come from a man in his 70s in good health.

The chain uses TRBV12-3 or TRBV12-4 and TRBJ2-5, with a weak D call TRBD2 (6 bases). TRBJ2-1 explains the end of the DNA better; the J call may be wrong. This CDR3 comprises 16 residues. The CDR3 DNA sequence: TGTGCCAGCAGTTTTATGCGGGCTGCAGGTGTTAGCGGGCAGTTCTTC. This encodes CASSFMRAAGVSGQFF.

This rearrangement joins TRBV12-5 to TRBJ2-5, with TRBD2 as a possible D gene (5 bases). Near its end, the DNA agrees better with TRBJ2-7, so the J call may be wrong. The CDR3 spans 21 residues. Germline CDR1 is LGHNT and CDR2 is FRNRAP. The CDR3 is CASGLVLEEAGRSYFVYEQYF. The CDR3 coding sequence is TGTGCTAGTGGTTTGGTACTTGAGGAGGCCGGAAGGTCCTATTTCGTCTACGAGCAGTACTTC.

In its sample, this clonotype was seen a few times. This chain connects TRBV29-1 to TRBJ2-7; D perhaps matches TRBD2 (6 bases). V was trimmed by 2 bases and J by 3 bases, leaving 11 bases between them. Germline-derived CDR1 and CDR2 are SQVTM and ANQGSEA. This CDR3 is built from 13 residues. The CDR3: CSVESGRLYEQYF. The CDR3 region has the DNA TGCAGCGTTGAATCCGGGAGACTCTACGAGCAGTACTTC.

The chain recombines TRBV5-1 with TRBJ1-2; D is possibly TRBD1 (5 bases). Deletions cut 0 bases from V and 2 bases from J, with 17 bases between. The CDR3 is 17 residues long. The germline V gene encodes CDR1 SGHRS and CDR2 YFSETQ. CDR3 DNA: TGCGCCAGCAGCTTGGGATTTGGACAAGACCAAAACTATGGCTACACCTTC. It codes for CASSLGFGQDQNYGYTF.

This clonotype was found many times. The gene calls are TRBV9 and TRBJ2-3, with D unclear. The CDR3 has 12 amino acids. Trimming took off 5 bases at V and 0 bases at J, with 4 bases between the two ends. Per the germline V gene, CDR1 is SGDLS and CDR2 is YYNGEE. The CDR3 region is CASSGSTDTQYF. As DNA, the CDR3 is TGTGCCAGCAGTGGAAGCACAGATACGCAGTATTTT.

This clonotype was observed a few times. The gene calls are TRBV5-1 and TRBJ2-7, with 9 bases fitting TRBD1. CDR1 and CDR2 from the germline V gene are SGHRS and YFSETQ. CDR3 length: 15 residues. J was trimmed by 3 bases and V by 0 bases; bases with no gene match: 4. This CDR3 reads CASSLDGTGRYEQYF. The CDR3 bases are TGCGCCAGCAGCTTGGACGGGACAGGGCGCTACGAGCAGTACTTC.

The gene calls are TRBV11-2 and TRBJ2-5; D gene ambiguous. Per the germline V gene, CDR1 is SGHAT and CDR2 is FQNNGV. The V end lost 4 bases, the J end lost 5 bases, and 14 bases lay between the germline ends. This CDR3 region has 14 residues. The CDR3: CASSSLGRWETQYF. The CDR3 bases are TGTGCCAGCAGCTCTCTCGGTAGGTGGGAGACCCAGTACTTC.

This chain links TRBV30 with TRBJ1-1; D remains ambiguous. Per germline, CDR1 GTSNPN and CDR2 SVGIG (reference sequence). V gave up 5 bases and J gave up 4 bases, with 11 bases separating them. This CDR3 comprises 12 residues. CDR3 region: CAWAISGTEAFF. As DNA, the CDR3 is TGTGCCTGGGCTATAAGTGGCACTGAAGCTTTCTTT. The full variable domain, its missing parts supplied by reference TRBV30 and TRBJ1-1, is SQTIHQWPATLVQPVGSPLSLECTVEGTSNPNLYWYRQAAGRGLQLLFYSVGIGQISSEVPQNLSASRPQDRQFILSSKKLLLSDSGFYLCAWAISGTEAFFGQGTRLTVV.

The DNA of the CDR3 is TGTGCCAGCAGTTCCCTTAGCGGGGGAGAAACCCTAAACACCGGGGAGCTGTTTTTT. Amino acid sequence: CASSSLSGGETLNTGELFF. The chain uses TRBV6-5 and TRBJ2-2, with 9 bases identical to TRBD2. Germline V gene sequence: CDR1 MNHEY, CDR2 SVGAGI. V was clipped by 4 bases and J by 2 bases; unmatched bases: 14. This CDR3 is 19 amino acids long.

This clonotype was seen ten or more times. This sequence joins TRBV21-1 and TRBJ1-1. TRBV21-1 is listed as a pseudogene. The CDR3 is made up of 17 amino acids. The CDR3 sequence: CASSIRGPQGLNTEAFF. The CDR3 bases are TGTGCCAGCAGCATCCGGGGCCCGCAGGGCCTGAACACTGAAGCTTTCTTT.

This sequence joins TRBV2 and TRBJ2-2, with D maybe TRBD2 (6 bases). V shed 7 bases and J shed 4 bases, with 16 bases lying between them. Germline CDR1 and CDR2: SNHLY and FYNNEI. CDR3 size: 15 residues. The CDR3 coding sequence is TGTGCCAGCAATCCCCTCGGGAGCGGCACCGGGGAGCTGTTTTTT. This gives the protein CASNPLGSGTGELFF. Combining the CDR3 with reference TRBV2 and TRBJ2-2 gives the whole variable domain EPEVTQTPSHQVTQMGQEVILRCVPISNHLYFYWYRQILGQKVEFLVSFYNNEISEKSEIFDDQFSVERPDGSNFTLKIRSTKLEDSAMYFCASNPLGSGTGELFFGEGSRLTVL.

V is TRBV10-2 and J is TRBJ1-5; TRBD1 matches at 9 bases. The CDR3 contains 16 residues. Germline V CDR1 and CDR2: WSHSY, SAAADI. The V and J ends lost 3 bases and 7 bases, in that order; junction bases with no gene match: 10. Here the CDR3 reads CASSDPGQGLGQPQHF. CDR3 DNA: TGCGCCAGCAGTGACCCGGGACAGGGTTTGGGGCAGCCCCAGCATTTT.

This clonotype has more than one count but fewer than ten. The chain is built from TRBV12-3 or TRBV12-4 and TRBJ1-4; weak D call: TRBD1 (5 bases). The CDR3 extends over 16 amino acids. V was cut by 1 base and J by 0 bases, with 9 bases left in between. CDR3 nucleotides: TGTGCCAGCAGTTTAGAGGAGACAGCAACTAATGAAAAACTGTTTTTT. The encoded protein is CASSLEETATNEKLFF.

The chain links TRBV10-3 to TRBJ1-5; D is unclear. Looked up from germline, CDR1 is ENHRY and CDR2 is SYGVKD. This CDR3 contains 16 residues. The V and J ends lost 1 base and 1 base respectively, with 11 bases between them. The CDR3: CAISEFGEGSNQPQHF. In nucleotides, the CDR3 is TGTGCCATCAGTGAGTTTGGGGAAGGGAGCAATCAGCCCCAGCATTTT.

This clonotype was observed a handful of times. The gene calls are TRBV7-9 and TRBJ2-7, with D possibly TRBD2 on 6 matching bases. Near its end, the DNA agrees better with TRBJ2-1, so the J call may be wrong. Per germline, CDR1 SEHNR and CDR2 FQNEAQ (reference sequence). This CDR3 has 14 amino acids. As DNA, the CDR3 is TGTGCCAGCAGCTTAGTGGGGGGAGTCCATGAGCAGTTCTTC. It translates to CASSLVGGVHEQFF.

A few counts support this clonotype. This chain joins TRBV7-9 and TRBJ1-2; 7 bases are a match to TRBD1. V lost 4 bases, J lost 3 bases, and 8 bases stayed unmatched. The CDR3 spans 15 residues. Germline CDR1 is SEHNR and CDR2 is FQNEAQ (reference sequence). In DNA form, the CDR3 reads TGTGCCAGCAGCTCGTTACAGGGGAGGGACTATGGCTACACCTTC. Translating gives CASSSLQGRDYGYTF.

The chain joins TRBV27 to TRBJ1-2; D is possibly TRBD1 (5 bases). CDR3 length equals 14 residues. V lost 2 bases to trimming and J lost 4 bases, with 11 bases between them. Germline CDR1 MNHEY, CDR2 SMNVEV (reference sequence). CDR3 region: CASSLRGGTYGYTF. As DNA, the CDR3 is TGTGCCAGCAGTTTACGGGGGGGAACCTATGGCTACACCTTC.

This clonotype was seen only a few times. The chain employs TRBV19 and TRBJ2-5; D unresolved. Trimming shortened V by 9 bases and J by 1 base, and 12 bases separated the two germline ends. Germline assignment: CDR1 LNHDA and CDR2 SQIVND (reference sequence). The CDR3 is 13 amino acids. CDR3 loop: CASSPWSQETQYF. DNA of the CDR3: TGTGCCAGCAGTCCCTGGTCCCAAGAGACCCAGTACTTC.

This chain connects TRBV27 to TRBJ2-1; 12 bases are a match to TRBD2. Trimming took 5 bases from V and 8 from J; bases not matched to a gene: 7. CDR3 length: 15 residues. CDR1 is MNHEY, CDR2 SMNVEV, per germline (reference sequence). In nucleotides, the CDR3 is TGTGCCAGCAGTCTGCCTAGCGGGGGGGACGATGAGCAGTTCTTC. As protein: CASSLPSGGDDEQFF.

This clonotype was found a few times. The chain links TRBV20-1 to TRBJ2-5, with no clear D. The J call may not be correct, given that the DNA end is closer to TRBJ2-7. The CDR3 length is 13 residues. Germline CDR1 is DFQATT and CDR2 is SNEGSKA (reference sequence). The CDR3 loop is CSVSLDPPAEQYF. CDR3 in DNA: TGCAGTGTCAGCCTCGATCCCCCCGCCGAGCAGTACTTC.

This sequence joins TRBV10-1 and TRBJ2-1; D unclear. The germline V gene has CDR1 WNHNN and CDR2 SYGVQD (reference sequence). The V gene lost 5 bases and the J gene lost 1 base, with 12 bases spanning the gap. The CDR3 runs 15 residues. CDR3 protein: CASSNSLGSYNEQFF. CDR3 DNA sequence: TGCGCCAGCAGTAATTCCCTAGGGTCCTACAATGAGCAGTTCTTC.

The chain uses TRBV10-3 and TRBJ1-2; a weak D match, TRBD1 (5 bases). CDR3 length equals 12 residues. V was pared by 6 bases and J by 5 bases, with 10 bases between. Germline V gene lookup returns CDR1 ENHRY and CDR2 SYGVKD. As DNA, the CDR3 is TGTGCCATCAGACAGGCGGCTTATGGCTACACCTTC. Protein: CAIRQAAYGYTF.